The 9 T cell receptor beta chains in this list originate from one sample, sequenced in a study of blood T cells in healthy people across ages. PCR was performed a second time for roughly 7 to 12 cycles using a sample-barcoded 5' primer and a J-beta primer mix. TCRdb re-called the 5' RACE reads through MiXCR, storing one row per CDR3 protein. The table shows some 930,000 distinct CDR3 sequences, with almost 30% occurring only once. These same records also appear under a second study, on T cells of mothers and their children.

Sequencing used blood. The origin of the receptors is a woman between 35 and 50 years old in good health.

In the case of this clonotype: Being one base from a much bigger clone, this may be a read error. The chain couples TRBV10-3 to TRBJ2-1; TRBD1 matches 9 bases. J lost 8 bases, V lost 2 bases, and 10 bases had no gene match. There are 16 residues in the CDR3. Germline lookup yields CDR1 ENHRY and CDR2 SYGVKD. The CDR3 DNA is TGTGCCATCAGTGAGACCGGGACAGGGTGGGCCGATGAGCAGTTCTTC. Encoded protein: CAISETGTGWADEQFF.

This clonotype was observed a handful of times. The chain uses TRBV7-2 and TRBJ1-6; TRBD1 aligns across 9 bases. This CDR3 is built from 15 residues. The trim removed 5 bases at V and 8 bases at J, leaving 7 bases unmatched. Per germline, CDR1 SGHTA and CDR2 FQGNSA. CDR3 loop: CASSGQGFLDSPLHF. The CDR3 nucleotides read TGTGCCAGCAGCGGACAGGGGTTTTTGGATTCACCCCTCCACTTT. Using reference TRBV7-2 and TRBJ1-6 for the parts outside the CDR3, the full variable domain is GAGVSQSPSNKVTEKGKDVELRCDPISGHTALYWYRQSLGQGLEFLIYFQGNSAPDKSGLPSDRFSAERTGGSVSTLTIQRTQQEDSAVYLCASSGQGFLDSPLHFGNGTRLTVT.

The genes are TRBV7-9 and TRBJ1-1, with D tentatively TRBD1 (5 bases). Germline V gives CDR1 SEHNR, CDR2 FQNEAQ (reference sequence). This CDR3 region has 15 residues. Deletions cut 4 bases from V and 6 bases from J, with 18 bases between. CDR3 nucleotides: TGTGCCAGCAGCTCGGGACCTCTCCGGGTGTCTGAAGCTTTCTTT. Encoded protein: CASSSGPLRVSEAFF.

This clonotype was picked up many times. The V and J genes are TRBV7-2 and TRBJ2-5, with D uncertain. The CDR3 contains 16 residues. V gave up 0 bases and J gave up 4 bases, with 15 bases separating them. Germline V gene data show CDR1 as SGHTA and CDR2 as FQGNSA. The CDR3 loop is CASSLASPGSLETQYF. CDR3 bases: TGTGCCAGCAGCTTAGCGAGTCCCGGGTCGTTAGAGACCCAGTACTTC.

The chain is built from TRBV29-1 and TRBJ1-2, with TRBD1 as a possible D gene (6 bases). CDR3 length equals 13 residues. Germline V lookup: CDR1 SQVTM, CDR2 ANQGSEA. V dropped 4 bases and J dropped 7 bases, with 16 bases sitting between them. The CDR3 region has the DNA TGCAGCGTTGGATATGGCAGGGGTTCTGGCTACACCTTC. Its translation is CSVGYGRGSGYTF.

As for this clonotype: Because it lacks the conserved phenylalanine or tryptophan at the end, this CDR3 is likely a read error. This chain uses TRBV3-1 with TRBJ2-5; D possibly uses TRBD1 or TRBD2 (6 bases each). The CDR3 is 16 amino acids. CDR1 and CDR2 from the germline V gene are LGHDT and YNNKEL (reference sequence). V shed 4 bases and J shed 4 bases, with 19 bases lying between them. CDR3 nucleotides: TGTGCCAGCAGCCGAGGCGGAGGGGGGACGCTAGAGACCCAGTACTGC. Protein sequence: CASSRGGGGTLETQYC.

This clonotype was seen a handful of times. The V and J genes are TRBV7-3 and TRBJ2-2; 8 bases are a match to TRBD2. Germline lookup yields CDR1 SGHTA and CDR2 FQGTGA. The junction had 4 bases not matched to a gene; V was cut back by 3 bases and J by 4 bases. CDR3 size: 15 residues. In DNA form, the CDR3 reads TGTGCCAGCAGCTTCGCCAGCGGGGGCACCGGGGAGCTGTTTTTT. It is translated as CASSFASGGTGELFF.

As to this clonotype: Sequence at one end of the junction differs from germline and may be a read error. The chain links TRBV7-9 to TRBJ2-7; D is tentatively TRBD1 or TRBD2 (5 bases each). The CDR3 runs to 12 residues. Germline V gene data show CDR1 as SEHNR and CDR2 as FQNEAQ (reference sequence). The CDR3 is CTSSLEGYEQYF. Written as DNA, the CDR3 is TGTACCAGCAGCTTAGAGGGGTACGAGCAGTACTTC.

The rearrangement uses TRBV30 and TRBJ1-2, with 7 bases that match TRBD1. This CDR3 is 13 amino acids long. Germline lookup yields CDR1 GTSNPN and CDR2 SVGIG (reference sequence). The J segment lost 4 bases and the V segment lost 2 bases, leaving 4 bases of the junction unmatched. In DNA form, the CDR3 reads TGTGCCTGGAGTATTTCAGGGGGCTATGGCTACACCTTC. Its protein product is CAWSISGGYGYTF.